The source of this TCR beta chain is a study of T cell responses to AZD1222 COVID-19 vaccine. Method: immunoSEQ multiplex PCR; TCRdb's copy keeps in-frame clones and lacks some. Of roughly 180,000 clones in the sample, around 91% were seen once. Findings of the study overall: Repertoires were obtained only post-peak T cell response.

The V end lost 1 base, the J end lost 4 bases, and 13 bases lay between the germline ends. CDR1 and CDR2 from the germline V gene are SEHNR and FQNEAQ (reference sequence). The CDR3 length is 15 residues. Remarks on this clone: Antigen specificity is unknown.

This specimen was peripheral blood, taken on day 0 of AZD1222 vaccination. The clonotype was recovered from an adult in good health. V usage is TRBV7-9 and J usage is TRBJ1-1; TRBD1 might be the D (6 bases). The CDR3 spells CASSLGQGTVTEAFF. In DNA form, the CDR3 reads TGTGCCAGCAGCTTAGGTCAGGGGACGGTCACTGAAGCTTTCTTT.